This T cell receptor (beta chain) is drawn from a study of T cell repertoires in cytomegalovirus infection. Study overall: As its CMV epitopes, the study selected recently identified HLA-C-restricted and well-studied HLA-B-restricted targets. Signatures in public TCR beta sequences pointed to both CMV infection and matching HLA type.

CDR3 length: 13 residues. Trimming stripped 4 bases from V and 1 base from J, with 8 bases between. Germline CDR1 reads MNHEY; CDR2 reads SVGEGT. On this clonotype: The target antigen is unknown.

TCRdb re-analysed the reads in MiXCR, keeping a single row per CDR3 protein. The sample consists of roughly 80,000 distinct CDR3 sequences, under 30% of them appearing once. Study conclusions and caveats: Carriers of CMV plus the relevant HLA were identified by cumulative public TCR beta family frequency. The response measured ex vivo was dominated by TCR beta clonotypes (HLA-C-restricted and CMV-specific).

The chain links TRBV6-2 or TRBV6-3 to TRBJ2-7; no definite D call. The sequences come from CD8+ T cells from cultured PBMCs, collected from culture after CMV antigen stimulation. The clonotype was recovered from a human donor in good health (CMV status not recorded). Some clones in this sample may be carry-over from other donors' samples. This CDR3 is CASSFIGSYEQYF. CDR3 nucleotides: TGTGCCAGCAGTTTTATAGGGTCCTACGAGCAGTACTTC.